The 12 T cell receptor beta chains in this list originate from one sample, sequenced in a study of T cells after yellow fever vaccination. TCRdb itself ran the 5' RACE reads through MiXCR, one entry per CDR3 protein. The data show about 340,000 distinct CDR3 sequences, 8.5% to 10% seen once. The material sequenced was PBMCs, taken on the day of the first yellow fever vaccination. The origin of the receptors is a man between 18 and 29 years old who received the YFV17D yellow fever vaccine.

The rearrangement joins TRBV14 to TRBJ2-5, with a tentative D call TRBD2 (5 bases). Germline CDR1 SGHDN, CDR2 FVKESK. The CDR3 covers 13 residues. Trimming took 4 bases from V and 4 from J, leaving 10 bases between them. The CDR3 protein is CASSPWSGETQYF. DNA for the CDR3: TGTGCCAGCAGCCCTTGGAGCGGAGAGACCCAGTACTTC.

V gene TRBV19 combines with J gene TRBJ1-1, with unresolved D. CDR1 is LNHDA and CDR2 is SQIVND in the germline V gene (reference sequence). This CDR3 comprises 13 residues. Trimming left V 4 bases short and J 3 bases short, with 9 bases between. The DNA for the CDR3 is TGTGCCAGTAGTAAGGCCCAGGACACTGAAGCTTTCTTT. The encoded protein is CASSKAQDTEAFF.

This clonotype was counted at least ten times. The genes are TRBV10-3 and TRBJ2-7; TRBD1 aligns across 11 bases. The ends lost 3 bases at V and 1 base at J; junction bases unmatched: 2. CDR3 size: 15 residues. Germline values: CDR1 ENHRY, CDR2 SYGVKD. CDR3: CAISEGQGASYEQYV. Here the CDR3 DNA reads TGTGCCATCAGTGAAGGACAGGGGGCTTCCTACGAGCAGTACGTC.

This clonotype appeared many times. This sequence joins TRBV7-9 and TRBJ2-7; 7 nucleotides align to TRBD1. The J segment lost 5 bases and the V segment lost 2 bases, leaving 6 bases of the junction unmatched. Germline V gene lookup returns CDR1 SEHNR and CDR2 FQNEAQ (reference sequence). The CDR3 spans 14 residues. CDR3 in amino acids: CASSLTGVDNEQYF. CDR3 bases: TGTGCCAGCAGCTTAACAGGGGTCGACAACGAGCAGTACTTC.

This clonotype was seen a handful of times. The chain recombines TRBV5-6 with TRBJ1-6; TRBD1 aligns across 8 bases. The V and J ends lost 4 bases and 9 bases, in that order; junction bases with no gene match: 12. Looked up from germline, CDR1 is SGHDT and CDR2 is YYEEEE. CDR3 length: 16 residues. The CDR3, as DNA: TGTGCCAGCAGCGACCCGACAGGGGTTGTCGGTTCACCCCTCCACTTT. Its protein product is CASSDPTGVVGSPLHF.

This clonotype was observed a handful of times. This chain links TRBV9 with TRBJ1-3, with D possibly TRBD1 on 5 matching bases. The V gene lost 0 bases and the J gene lost 0 bases, with 16 bases spanning the gap. Germline V CDR1 and CDR2: SGDLS, YYNGEE. The CDR3 consists of 18 residues. CDR3 in DNA: TGTGCCAGCAGCGTAGGGGCAGGGATCCCCCTCTCTGGAAACACCATATATTTT. As protein: CASSVGAGIPLSGNTIYF.

The rearrangement joins TRBV5-4 to TRBJ2-1; 9 bases agree with TRBD1. CDR1 is SGHNT, CDR2 YYREEE, per germline (reference sequence). J gave up 1 base and V 0 bases, and 2 bases lay outside the gene matches. CDR3 length equals 16 residues. Here the CDR3 reads CASSLDRGQSYNEQFF. CDR3 DNA: TGTGCCAGCAGCTTGGACAGGGGGCAATCCTACAATGAGCAGTTCTTC.

There are many counts of this clonotype. This sequence joins TRBV5-1 and TRBJ2-7; the D gene is possibly TRBD1 (6 bases). Between the trimmed V and J ends, which lost 2 bases and 0 bases, there was a span of 9 bases. This CDR3 has 14 residues. CDR1 and CDR2 (germline): SGHRS, YFSETQ. The CDR3 protein is CASSFTGSSYEQYF. The DNA for the CDR3 is TGCGCCAGCAGCTTCACAGGGAGCTCCTACGAGCAGTACTTC. Using reference TRBV5-1 and TRBJ2-7 for the parts outside the CDR3, the full variable domain is KAGVTQTPRYLIKTRGQQVTLSCSPISGHRSVSWYQQTPGQGLQFLFEYFSETQRNKGNFPGRFSGRQFSNSRSEMNVSTLELGDSALYLCASSFTGSSYEQYFGPGTRLTVT.

V and J are TRBV6-1 and TRBJ2-1, with 9 bases identical to TRBD2. Germline V lookup: CDR1 MNHNS, CDR2 SASEGT. Unmatched junction bases numbered 6, after V lost 9 bases and J lost 3 bases. This CDR3 comprises 14 residues. The CDR3 here is CASSGGGIYNEQFF. DNA of the CDR3: TGTGCCAGTAGCGGGGGTGGGATCTACAATGAGCAGTTCTTC.

The CDR3 sequence: CASSPNPLQESYEQYV. The DNA for the CDR3 is TGTGCCAGCTCACCAAATCCGCTCCAGGAATCCTACGAGCAGTACGTC. This chain connects TRBV18 to TRBJ2-7; D is uncertain. Trimming left V 2 bases short and J 1 base short, with 15 bases between. The CDR3 runs 16 residues. CDR1 is KGHSH and CDR2 is LQKENI in the germline V gene.

This clonotype was detected only a few times. The CDR3 reads CASSQVGQLYYGYTF. The DNA of the CDR3 is TGTGCCAGCAGCCAAGTCGGACAGCTTTACTATGGCTACACCTTC. V gene TRBV3-1 combines with J gene TRBJ1-2, with a weak D call TRBD1 (6 bases). The germline V gene has CDR1 LGHDT and CDR2 YNNKEL (reference sequence). The V end lost 1 base, the J end lost 3 bases, and 12 bases lay between the germline ends. The CDR3 covers 15 residues.

The chain recombines TRBV7-6 with TRBJ1-1, with a possible D match to TRBD1 (6 bases). The germline V gene encodes CDR1 SGHVS and CDR2 FNYEAQ. The CDR3 is made up of 14 amino acids. With 5 bases removed from V and 1 base from J, the gap between germline ends came to 11 bases. The CDR3 reads CASSPGGENTEAFF. The CDR3 DNA sequence: TGTGCCAGCAGCCCCGGGGGCGAGAACACTGAAGCTTTCTTT.